The rows below give T cell receptor beta chains drawn from one sample of a study of CXCR3-negative and CXCR3-positive naive CD8 T cells. Following a re-call of the 5' RACE reads, TCRdb has one entry per CDR3 protein and lacks DNA. Its table lists tens of thousands of distinct CDR3 sequences. Source material: naive CXCR3- CD8+ T cells from blood. All receptors come from a human donor in good health. Some clones in this sample may be carry-over from other donors' samples. Each CDR3 is given with its conserved first and last residue.

j_call v_call cdr3_aa
TRBJ1-2 TRBV20-1 CSATALAAGPSYGYTF
TRBJ2-1 TRBV12-3/TRBV12-4 CASNVGENEQFF
TRBJ1-2 TRBV14 CASSLIQSGGGYGYTF
TRBJ1-1 TRBV9 CASGEDTEAFF
TRBJ2-2 TRBV29-1 CSVGDQADTGELVF
TRBJ1-2 TRBV7-2 CASSTVQGPLLYGYTF
TRBJ2-7 TRBV3-1 CACSLRTEIYEQYF
TRBJ1-2 TRBV7-2 CASSLERAVGYTF
TRBJ2-1 TRBV7-9 CASSSSSRGNEQFF
TRBJ2-2 TRBV7-9 CASSPGTKNTGELFF
TRBJ2-7 TRBV29-1 CSAGASSYEQYF
TRBJ2-5 TRBV29-1 CSVEAGVGETQYF
TRBJ2-7 TRBV20-1 CSAPSVSYEQYF
TRBJ1-1 TRBV24-1 CATSAQDFTEAFF
TRBJ2-1 TRBV10-3 CAISSEGVYNEQFF
TRBJ1-2 TRBV7-9 CASSFFDGYTF
TRBJ1-2 TRBV7-9 CASSFGDGGYTF
TRBJ2-7 TRBV19 CASSIGDFYEQYF
TRBJ1-2 TRBV30 CAWTTGTGDTF
TRBJ2-2 TRBV29-1 CSVILDTGELFF